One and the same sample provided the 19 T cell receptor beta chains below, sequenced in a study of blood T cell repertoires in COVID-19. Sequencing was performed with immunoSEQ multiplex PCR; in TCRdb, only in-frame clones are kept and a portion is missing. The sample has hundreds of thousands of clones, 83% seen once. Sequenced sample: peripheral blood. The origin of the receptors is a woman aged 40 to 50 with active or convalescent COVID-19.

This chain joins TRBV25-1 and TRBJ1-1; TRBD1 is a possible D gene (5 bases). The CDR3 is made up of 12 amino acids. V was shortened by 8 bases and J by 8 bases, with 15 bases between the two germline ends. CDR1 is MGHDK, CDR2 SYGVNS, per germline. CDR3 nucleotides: TGTGCCAGCCGCGGGGCGCCGTTAGAAGCTTTCTTT. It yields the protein CASRGAPLEAFF.

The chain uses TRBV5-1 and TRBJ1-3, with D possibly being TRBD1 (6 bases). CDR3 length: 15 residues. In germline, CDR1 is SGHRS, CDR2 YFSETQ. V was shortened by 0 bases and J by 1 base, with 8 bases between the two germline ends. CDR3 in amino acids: CASSLGQASGNTIYF. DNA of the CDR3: TGCGCCAGCAGCTTGGGACAGGCGTCTGGAAACACCATATATTTT. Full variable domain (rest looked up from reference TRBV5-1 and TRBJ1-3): KAGVTQTPRYLIKTRGQQVTLSCSPISGHRSVSWYQQTPGQGLQFLFEYFSETQRNKGNFPGRFSGRQFSNSRSEMNVSTLELGDSALYLCASSLGQASGNTIYFGEGSWLTVV.

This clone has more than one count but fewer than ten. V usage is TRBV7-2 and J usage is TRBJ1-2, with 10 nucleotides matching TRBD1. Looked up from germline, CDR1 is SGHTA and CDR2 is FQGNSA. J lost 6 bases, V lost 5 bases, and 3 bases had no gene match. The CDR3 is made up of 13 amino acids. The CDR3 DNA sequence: TGTGCCAGCAGCGGACAGGGGGGAGATGGCTACACCTTC. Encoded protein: CASSGQGGDGYTF.

The CDR3 loop reads CATSDPRQGTDTQYF. CDR3 DNA sequence: TGTGCCACCAGTGATCCTAGACAGGGGACAGATACGCAGTATTTT. J is TRBJ2-3 and V is TRBV24-1, with 8 bases lining up with TRBD1. There are 15 residues in the CDR3. V dropped 3 bases and J dropped 3; count of bases not matched to a gene: 4. Germline loops: CDR1 KGHDR, CDR2 SFDVKD.

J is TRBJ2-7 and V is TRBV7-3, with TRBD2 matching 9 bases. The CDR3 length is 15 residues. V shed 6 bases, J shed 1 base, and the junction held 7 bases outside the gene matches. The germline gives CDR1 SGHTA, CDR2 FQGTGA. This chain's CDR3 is CASRETGLASYEQYF. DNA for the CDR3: TGTGCCAGCAGGGAAACGGGACTAGCTTCCTACGAGCAGTACTTC.

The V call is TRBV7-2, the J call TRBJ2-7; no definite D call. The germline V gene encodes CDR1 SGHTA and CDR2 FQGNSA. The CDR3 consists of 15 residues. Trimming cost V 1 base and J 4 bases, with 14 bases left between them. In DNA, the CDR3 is TGTGCCAGCAGCTTAGAAGCTGGGCGCTTTTACGAGCAGTACTTC. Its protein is CASSLEAGRFYEQYF.

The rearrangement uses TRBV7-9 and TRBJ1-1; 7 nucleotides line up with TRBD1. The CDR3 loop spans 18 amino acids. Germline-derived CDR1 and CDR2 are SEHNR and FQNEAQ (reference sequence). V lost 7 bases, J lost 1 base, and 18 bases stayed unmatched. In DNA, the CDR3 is TGTGCCAGCACCGGGGTGACACAGGGGAAGAGGGGGAACACTGAAGCTTTCTTT. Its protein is CASTGVTQGKRGNTEAFF.

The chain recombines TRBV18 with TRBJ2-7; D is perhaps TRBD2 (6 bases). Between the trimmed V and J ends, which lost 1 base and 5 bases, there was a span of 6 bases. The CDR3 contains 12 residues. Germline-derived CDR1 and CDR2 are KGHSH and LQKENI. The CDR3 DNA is TGTGCCAGCTCACCACGGGGGGACGAGCAGTACTTC. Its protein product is CASSPRGDEQYF.

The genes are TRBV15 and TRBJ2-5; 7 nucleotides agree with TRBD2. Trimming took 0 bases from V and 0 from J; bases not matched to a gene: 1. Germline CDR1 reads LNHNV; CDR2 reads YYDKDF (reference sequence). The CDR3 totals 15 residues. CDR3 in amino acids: CATSREAGDQETQYF. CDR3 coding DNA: TGTGCCACCAGCAGAGAGGCGGGGGACCAAGAGACCCAGTACTTC. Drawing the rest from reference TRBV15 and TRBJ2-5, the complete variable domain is DAMVIQNPRYQVTQFGKPVTLSCSQTLNHNVMYWYQQKSSQAPKLLFHYYDKDFNNEADTPDNFQSRRPNTSFCFLDIRSPGLGDTAMYLCATSREAGDQETQYFGPGTRLLVL.

CDR3 loop: CSVDAEHGYTF. DNA for the CDR3: TGCAGCGTTGATGCGGAACATGGCTACACCTTC. The V call is TRBV29-1, the J call TRBJ1-2, with D hard to call. The CDR3 contains 11 residues. V lost 3 bases to trimming and J lost 6 bases, with 8 bases between them. Germline CDR1 is SQVTM and CDR2 is ANQGSEA.

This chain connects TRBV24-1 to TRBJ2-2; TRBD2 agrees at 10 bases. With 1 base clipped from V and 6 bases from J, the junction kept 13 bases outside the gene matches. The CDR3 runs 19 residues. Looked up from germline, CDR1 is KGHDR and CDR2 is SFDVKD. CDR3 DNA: TGTGCCACCAGTGATTTCTCTTCTGTCAGCGGGAGGGCCGCCGGGGAGCTGTTTTTT. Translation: CATSDFSSVSGRAAGELFF.

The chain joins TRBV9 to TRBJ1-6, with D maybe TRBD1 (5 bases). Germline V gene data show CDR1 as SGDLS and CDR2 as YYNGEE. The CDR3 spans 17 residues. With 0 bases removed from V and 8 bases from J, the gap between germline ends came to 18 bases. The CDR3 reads CASSVGTLGGEDSPLHF. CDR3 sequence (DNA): TGTGCCAGCAGCGTAGGGACCCTCGGGGGGGAGGATTCACCCCTCCACTTT.

The CDR3 protein is CATSDPGQGVGETQYF. Here the CDR3 DNA reads TGTGCCACCAGTGATCCGGGACAGGGGGTGGGAGAGACCCAGTACTTC. The chain employs TRBV24-1 and TRBJ2-5; 11 bases are a match to TRBD1. Germline V gives CDR1 KGHDR, CDR2 SFDVKD. CDR3 length: 16 residues. The V and J ends lost 3 bases and 4 bases, in that order; junction bases with no gene match: 6.

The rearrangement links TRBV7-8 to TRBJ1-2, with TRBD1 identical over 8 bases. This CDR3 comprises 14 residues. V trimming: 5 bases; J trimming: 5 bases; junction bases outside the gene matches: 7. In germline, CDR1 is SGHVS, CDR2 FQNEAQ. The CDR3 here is CASSEYTGGYGYTF. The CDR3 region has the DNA TGTGCCAGCAGCGAATACACAGGGGGTTATGGCTACACCTTC.

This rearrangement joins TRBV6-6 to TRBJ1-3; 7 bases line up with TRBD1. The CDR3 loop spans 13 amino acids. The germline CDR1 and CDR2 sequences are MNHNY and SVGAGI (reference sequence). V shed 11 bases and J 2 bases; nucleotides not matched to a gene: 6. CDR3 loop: CAARDSTGNTIYF. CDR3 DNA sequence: TGTGCCGCCCGGGACAGTACTGGAAACACCATATATTTT.

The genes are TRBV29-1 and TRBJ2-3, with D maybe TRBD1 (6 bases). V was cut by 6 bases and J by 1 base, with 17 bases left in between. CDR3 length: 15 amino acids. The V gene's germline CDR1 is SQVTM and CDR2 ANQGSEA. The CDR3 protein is CSVVGQPKGTDTQYF. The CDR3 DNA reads TGCAGCGTCGTCGGACAGCCCAAGGGCACAGATACGCAGTATTTT.

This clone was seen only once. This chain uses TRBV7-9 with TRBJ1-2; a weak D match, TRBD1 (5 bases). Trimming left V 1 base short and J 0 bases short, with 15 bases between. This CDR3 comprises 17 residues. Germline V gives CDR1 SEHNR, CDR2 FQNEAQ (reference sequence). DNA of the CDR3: TGTGCCAGCAGCTTAGGGGTGGTGCGGGGACCTAACTATGGCTACACCTTC. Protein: CASSLGVVRGPNYGYTF.

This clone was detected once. In DNA form, the CDR3 reads TGTGCCAGCAGCCAGCCGGGGAGAACAGGGGGTTACAATGAGCAGTTCTTC. Its translation is CASSQPGRTGGYNEQFF. This sequence joins TRBV7-8 and TRBJ2-1, with TRBD1 matching 8 bases. The CDR3 runs to 17 residues. From germline, CDR1 is SGHVS and CDR2 FQNEAQ. Trimming cost V 5 bases and J 4 bases; bases outside gene matches: 13.

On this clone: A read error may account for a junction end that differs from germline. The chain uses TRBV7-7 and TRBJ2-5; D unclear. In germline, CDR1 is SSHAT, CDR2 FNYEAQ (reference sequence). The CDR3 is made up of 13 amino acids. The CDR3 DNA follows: TGTGCTAGCAGCTTGGGCAAGGAAGAGACCCAGTACTTC. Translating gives CASSLGKEETQYF.